A selection of T cell receptor beta chains follows, all from one sample in a study of T cell responses to AZD1222 COVID-19 vaccine. Assay used: immunoSEQ multiplex PCR; TCRdb lists only in-frame clones, some missing. The data show some 110,000 clones, 85% to 95% seen once. The source material was peripheral blood, sampled on day 0 of AZD1222 vaccination. These receptor sequences come from an adult in good health. CDR3s include the opening cysteine and the closing phenylalanine or tryptophan. A D gene is named only where the DNA matches it firmly. The size entry is marked missing in some rows and otherwise reads once, few, many or a size class.

j_gene | d_gene | abundance | v_gene | CDR3nt | CDR3aa
TRBJ2-5 | . | once | TRBV5-3 | TGTGCCAGAAGCTTGGCGCTAGCTGACGTTCAGACCCAGTACTTC | CARSLALADVQTQYF
TRBJ2-3 | . | . | TRBV27 | TGTGCCAGCAGTTTGGACCCAGTTACGCAGTATTTT | CASSLDPVTQYF
TRBJ1-2 | TRBD1 | . | TRBV7-3 | TGTGCCAGCAGCCCGAACGGAGGGGGACAGGGGGTCCATGGCTACACCTTC | CASSPNGGGQGVHGYTF
TRBJ2-2 | . | . | TRBV7-9 | TGTGCCAGCCCCGGAGGGCGGGACGGGGAGCTGTTTTTT | CASPGGRDGELFF
TRBJ2-1 | . | . | TRBV25-1 | TGTGCCAGCAGTGAGATGACTATTCGAGGTCTTGGGCAGTTCTTC | CASSEMTIRGLGQFF
TRBJ1-2 | TRBD1 | . | TRBV6-2/TRBV6-3 | TGTGCCAGCAGTTCCGGGACAGGGGTGTACTATGGCTACACCTTC | CASSSGTGVYYGYTF
TRBJ1-2 | . | . | TRBV29-1 | TGCAGCGTCTCGGGCAGAGCTAACTATGGCTACACCTTC | CSVSGRANYGYTF
TRBJ1-5 | . | . | TRBV3-1/TRBV3-2 | TGTGCCAGCAGCAATCTGCTCCCATTTTGGCATCATCAGCCCCAGCATTTT | CASSNLLPFWHHQPQHF
TRBJ2-5 | TRBD2 | . | TRBV9 | TGTGCCAGCAGCGCCGGGACTAGTTTAACAGAGACCCAGTACTTC | CASSAGTSLTETQYF
TRBJ1-1 | . | once | TRBV19 | TGTGCCAGTAGTATAATGGAGGGGCCCGAAGCTTTCTTT | CASSIMEGPEAFF
TRBJ1-3 | . | . | TRBV19 | TGTGCCAGTAGTGCCGTCAACTCTGGAAACACCATATATTTT | CASSAVNSGNTIYF
TRBJ2-1 | . | . | TRBV19 | TGTGCCAGTACCCCAGAGGGACTGTACAATGAGCAGTTCTTC | CASTPEGLYNEQFF
TRBJ1-4 | . | . | TRBV6-5 | TGTGCCAGCAGTTACTCGAGGGGTTGGGAAAAACTGTTTTTT | CASSYSRGWEKLFF
TRBJ1-2 | . | . | TRBV28 | TGTGCCAGCAGTTCTATTTTCGGCTTACTGACGGGCGGCTACACCTTC | CASSSIFGLLTGGYTF
TRBJ2-1 | . | . | TRBV5-1 | TGCGCCAGCAGCTTCCGGGAGTCGGGATACAATGAGCAGTTCTTC | CASSFRESGYNEQFF
TRBJ1-3 | . | . | TRBV28 | TGTGCCAGCAGTTTACCGCACGGAAACACCATATATTTT | CASSLPHGNTIYF
TRBJ2-5 | TRBD2 | . | TRBV3-1/TRBV3-2 | TGTGCCAGCAGCCACGCGGGAGGGCAAGAGACCCAGTACTTC | CASSHAGGQETQYF
TRBJ1-2 | . | . | TRBV18 | TGTGCCAGCTCACCACTGGCCAACCAAGGGGGCTATGGCTACACCTTC | CASSPLANQGGYGYTF
TRBJ2-7 | TRBD2 | . | TRBV5-4 | TGTGCCAGCAGCGTAGCGGGAGGCCGCGAGCAGTACTTC | CASSVAGGREQYF
TRBJ2-3 | . | . | TRBV30 | TGTGCCTGGAGGAGTATGGCGGGAACAAGAGATACGCAGTATTTT | CAWRSMAGTRDTQYF
TRBJ1-4 | TRBD1 | . | TRBV5-1 | TGCGCCAGCAGCTCAACAGGGGGCGGGGAAAAACTGTTTTTT | CASSSTGGGEKLFF
TRBJ2-5 | . | . | TRBV19 | TGTGCCAGTAGTCCTGACAGAGGGCAGGTTACCCAGTACTTC | CASSPDRGQVTQYF
TRBJ2-1 | . | . | TRBV19 | TGTGCCAGTAGTATCGACGGGAATGAGCAGTTCTTC | CASSIDGNEQFF
TRBJ1-5 | . | once | TRBV5-1 | TGCGCCAGCAGCTTGGAACCGGGACAAAATCAGCCCCAGCATTTT | CASSLEPGQNQPQHF
TRBJ1-5 | . | . | TRBV18 | TGTGCCAGCTCTCCGCAAGGGGGTAACGATCAGCCCCAGCATTTT | CASSPQGGNDQPQHF
TRBJ1-1 | . | . | TRBV28 | TGTGCCAGCAGTTCCCCTGTCTCAGGAATCACTGAAGCTTTCTTT | CASSSPVSGITEAFF
TRBJ2-4 | . | . | TRBV6-5 | TGTGCCAGCAGTTTCTACTCTACGACCAAAAACATTCAGTACTTC | CASSFYSTTKNIQYF
TRBJ1-5 | . | . | TRBV29-1 | TGCAGCGTTGGGACGGTTAGCAATCAGCCCCAGCATTTT | CSVGTVSNQPQHF
TRBJ2-5 | . | . | TRBV5-1 | TGCGCCAGCAGCCCTCGACTGCCCCGACCAGGGACCCAGTACTTC | CASSPRLPRPGTQYF